The next 8 T cell receptor beta chains were all read from a single sample in a study of blood T cell repertoires in COVID-19 (dated by TCRdb to the early 2020s). Library preparation employed the immunoSEQ multiplex PCR assay. TCRdb took this table from immuneACCESS and kept in-frame rearrangements with V and J called. Such tables lack part of the clones; where checked against another copy, unresolved V genes explain under half of the gap, and the rest is unexplained. Counted in this sample were about 28,000 clones; 85% to 95% of them appeared once. The biggest ten clones account for approximately 0.84% of the sample. The sequencing sample was made of peripheral blood. These receptors were taken from an older woman with COVID-19, enrolled during active disease.

This chain connects TRBV2 to TRBJ1-5; no clear D gene. There are 15 residues in the CDR3. V lost 2 bases, J lost 0 bases, and 8 bases lay in between. Germline V CDR1 and CDR2: SNHLY, FYNNEI. The CDR3 DNA reads TGTGCCAGCAGTGAATTCCGGTATAGCAATCAGCCCCAGCATTTT. It yields the protein CASSEFRYSNQPQHF.

The rearrangement uses TRBV2 and TRBJ1-2; 11 bases map to TRBD1. Per germline, CDR1 SNHLY and CDR2 FYNNEI. J gave up 8 bases and V 6 bases, and 8 bases lay outside the gene matches. This CDR3 contains 14 residues. The CDR3 reads CASSPGQGAWGYTF. CDR3 nucleotides: TGTGCCAGCAGCCCAGGACAGGGGGCCTGGGGCTACACCTTC.

The chain has TRBV20-1 and TRBJ2-5; 14 bases match TRBD2. The CDR3 extends over 16 amino acids. Losses at the gene ends were 3 bases for V and 0 bases for J; bases not matched to a gene: 3. Germline CDR1 reads DFQATT; CDR2 reads SNEGSKA (reference sequence). This CDR3 reads CSASPGLAGDQETQYF. The CDR3 DNA is TGCAGTGCTAGTCCGGGACTAGCGGGAGACCAAGAGACCCAGTACTTC.

The V call is TRBV4-1, the J call TRBJ2-7, with 8 positions matching TRBD1. The CDR3 is 16 residues long. The V gene's germline CDR1 is MGHRA and CDR2 YSYEKL. V trimming: 3 bases; J trimming: 2 bases; junction bases outside the gene matches: 9. The CDR3 sequence is CASSQTGTGRPYEQYF. CDR3 nucleotide sequence: TGCGCCAGCAGCCAGACCGGGACAGGAAGACCCTACGAGCAGTACTTC.

The chain links TRBV19 to TRBJ2-7; 7 nucleotides match TRBD2. The V gene's germline CDR1 is LNHDA and CDR2 SQIVND (reference sequence). The CDR3 sequence is 15 residues long. V trimming: 1 base; J trimming: 2 bases; junction bases outside the gene matches: 5. CDR3 protein: CASSIGGSATYEQYF. CDR3 sequence (DNA): TGTGCCAGTAGTATAGGCGGGAGCGCTACCTACGAGCAGTACTTC. Based on the CDR3 plus reference TRBV19 and TRBJ2-7, the full variable domain is DGGITQSPKYLFRKEGQNVTLSCEQNLNHDAMYWYRQDPGQGLRLIYYSQIVNDFQKGDIAEGYSVSREKKESFPLTVTSAQKNPTAFYLCASSIGGSATYEQYFGPGTRLTVT.

This clone has more than one count but fewer than ten. This chain links TRBV18 with TRBJ2-7; TRBD1 agrees at 8 bases. Germline CDR1 reads KGHSH; CDR2 reads LQKENI. The CDR3 runs 14 residues. V dropped 1 base and J dropped 1; count of bases not matched to a gene: 0. The DNA of the CDR3 is TGTGCCAGCTCACCACGGACAGGGTCCTACGAGCAGTACTTC. It yields the protein CASSPRTGSYEQYF.

The chain recombines TRBV2 with TRBJ2-5; D is unresolved. Trimming removed 3 bases at V and 5 bases at J, with 7 bases between. In germline, CDR1 is SNHLY, CDR2 FYNNEI. The CDR3 contains 12 residues. The CDR3: CASSEYKETQYF. Here the CDR3 DNA reads TGTGCCAGCAGTGAGTACAAGGAGACCCAGTACTTC.

This rearrangement joins TRBV28 to TRBJ1-2; 9 positions match TRBD1. The J segment lost 12 bases and the V segment lost 5 bases, leaving 10 bases of the junction unmatched. The germline gives CDR1 MDHEN, CDR2 SYDVKM. There are 13 residues in the CDR3. CDR3 nucleotide sequence: TGTGCCAGCAGTCCCGTGGGACAGGGATTCAACACCTTC. This gives the protein CASSPVGQGFNTF.